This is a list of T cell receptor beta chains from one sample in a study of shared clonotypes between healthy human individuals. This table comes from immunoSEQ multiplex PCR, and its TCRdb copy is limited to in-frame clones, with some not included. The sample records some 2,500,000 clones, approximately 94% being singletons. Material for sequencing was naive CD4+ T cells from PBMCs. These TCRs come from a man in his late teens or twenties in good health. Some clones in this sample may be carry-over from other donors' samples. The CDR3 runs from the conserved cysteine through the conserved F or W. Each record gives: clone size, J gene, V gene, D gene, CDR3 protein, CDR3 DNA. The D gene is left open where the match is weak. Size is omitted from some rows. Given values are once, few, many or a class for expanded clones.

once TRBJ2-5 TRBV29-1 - CSAGQGAETQYF TGCAGCGCTGGACAAGGTGCAGAGACCCAGTACTTC
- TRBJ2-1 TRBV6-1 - CASSEDAGGTYNEQFF TGTGCCAGCAGTGAAGATGCGGGCGGGACCTACAATGAGCAGTTCTTC
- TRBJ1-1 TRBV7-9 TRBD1 CASSWWTGALNTEAFF TGTGCCAGCAGCTGGTGGACAGGGGCGCTGAACACTGAAGCTTTCTTT
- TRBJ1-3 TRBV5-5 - CASSLEGSGNTIYF TGTGCCAGCAGCTTGGAGGGCTCTGGAAACACCATATATTTT
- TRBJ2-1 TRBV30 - CAWTEPAGWPYNEQFF TGTGCCTGGACCGAACCCGCAGGCTGGCCCTACAATGAGCAGTTCTTC
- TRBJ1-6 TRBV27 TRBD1 CASSSGTVNNSPLHF TGTGCCAGCAGTTCAGGGACAGTAAATAATTCACCCCTCCACTTT
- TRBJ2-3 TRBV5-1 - CASSAPTDTQYF TGCGCCAGCAGCGCTCCCACAGATACGCAGTATTTT
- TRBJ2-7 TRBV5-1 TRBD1 CASSPGQGREDF TGCGCCAGCAGCCCGGGACAGGGAAGAGAGGACTTC
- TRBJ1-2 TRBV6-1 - CASRSPGGGYTF TGTGCCAGCAGGAGCCCGGGGGGTGGCTACACCTTC
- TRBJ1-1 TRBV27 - CASSRWGNTEAFF TGTGCCAGCAGTAGGTGGGGGAACACTGAAGCTTTCTTT
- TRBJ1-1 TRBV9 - CASSVGQGNANTEAFF TGTGCCAGCAGCGTTGGTCAGGGGAATGCGAACACTGAAGCTTTCTTT